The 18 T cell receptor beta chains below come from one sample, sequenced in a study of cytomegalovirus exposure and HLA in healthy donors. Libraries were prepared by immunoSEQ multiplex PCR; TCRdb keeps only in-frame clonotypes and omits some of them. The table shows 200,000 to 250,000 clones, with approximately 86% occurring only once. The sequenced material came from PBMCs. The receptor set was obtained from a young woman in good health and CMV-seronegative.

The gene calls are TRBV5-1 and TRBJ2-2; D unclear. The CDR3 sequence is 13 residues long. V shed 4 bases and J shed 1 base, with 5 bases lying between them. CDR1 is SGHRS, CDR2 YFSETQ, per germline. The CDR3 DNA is TGCGCCAGCAGCCAGGAGAACACCGGGGAGCTGTTTTTT. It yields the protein CASSQENTGELFF.

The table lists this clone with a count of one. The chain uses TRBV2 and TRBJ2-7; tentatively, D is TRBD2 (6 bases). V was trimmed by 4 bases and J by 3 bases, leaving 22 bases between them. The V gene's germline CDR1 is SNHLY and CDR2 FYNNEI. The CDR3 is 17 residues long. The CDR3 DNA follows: TGTGCCAGCAGTGTTGGTCAGTTACTAGCCCAAATCTACGAGCAGTACTTC. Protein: CASSVGQLLAQIYEQYF.

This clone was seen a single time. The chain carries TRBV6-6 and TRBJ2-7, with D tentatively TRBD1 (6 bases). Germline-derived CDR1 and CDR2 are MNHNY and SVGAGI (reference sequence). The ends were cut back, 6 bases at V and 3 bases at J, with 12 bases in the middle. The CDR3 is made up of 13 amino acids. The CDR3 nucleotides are TGTGCCAGCAGACATCCGGACAGCTACGAGCAGTACTTC. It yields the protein CASRHPDSYEQYF.

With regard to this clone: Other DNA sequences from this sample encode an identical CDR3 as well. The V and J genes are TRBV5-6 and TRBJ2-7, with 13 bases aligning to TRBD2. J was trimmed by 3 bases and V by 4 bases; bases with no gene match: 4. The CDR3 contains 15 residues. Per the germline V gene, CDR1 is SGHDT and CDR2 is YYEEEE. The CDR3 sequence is CASSTGTSGNYEQYF. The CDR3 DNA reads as TGTGCCAGCAGCACTGGGACTAGCGGGAACTACGAGCAGTACTTC.

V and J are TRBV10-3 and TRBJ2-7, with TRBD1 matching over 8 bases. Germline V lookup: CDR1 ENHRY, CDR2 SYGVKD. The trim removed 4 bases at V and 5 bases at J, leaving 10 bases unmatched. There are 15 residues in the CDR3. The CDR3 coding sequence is TGTGCCATCAGTGGTGGGGCAGGGGGCAGAGACGAGCAGTACTTC. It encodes CAISGGAGGRDEQYF.

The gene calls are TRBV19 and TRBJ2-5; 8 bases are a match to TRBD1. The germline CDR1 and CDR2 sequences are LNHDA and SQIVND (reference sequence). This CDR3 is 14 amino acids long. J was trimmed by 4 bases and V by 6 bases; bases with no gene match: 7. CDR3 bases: TGTGCCAGTAGCGATGCAGGGGGCGGAGAGACCCAGTACTTC. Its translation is CASSDAGGGETQYF.

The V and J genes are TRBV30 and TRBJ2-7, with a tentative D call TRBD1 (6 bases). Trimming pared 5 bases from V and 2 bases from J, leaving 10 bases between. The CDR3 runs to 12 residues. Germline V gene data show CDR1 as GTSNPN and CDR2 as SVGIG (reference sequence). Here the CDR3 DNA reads TGTGCCTGGTCGCACAGGGCCTACGAGCAGTACTTC. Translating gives CAWSHRAYEQYF.

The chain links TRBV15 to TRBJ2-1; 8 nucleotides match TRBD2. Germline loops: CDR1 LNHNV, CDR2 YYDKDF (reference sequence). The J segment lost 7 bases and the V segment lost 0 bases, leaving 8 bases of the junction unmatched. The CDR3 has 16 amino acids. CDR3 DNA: TGTGCCACCAGCAGAGACCTAAGCGGGAGTGATAATGAGCAGTTCTTC. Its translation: CATSRDLSGSDNEQFF. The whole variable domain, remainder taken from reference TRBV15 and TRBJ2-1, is DAMVIQNPRYQVTQFGKPVTLSCSQTLNHNVMYWYQQKSSQAPKLLFHYYDKDFNNEADTPDNFQSRRPNTSFCFLDIRSPGLGDTAMYLCATSRDLSGSDNEQFFGPGTRLTVL.

The CDR3 here is CASSEGDSPNYGYTF. Written as DNA, the CDR3 is TGTGCCAGCAGCGAGGGGGACAGCCCTAACTATGGCTACACCTTC. The chain links TRBV9 to TRBJ1-2; 7 bases are a match to TRBD1. The J segment lost 0 bases and the V segment lost 3 bases, leaving 5 bases of the junction unmatched. Germline V lookup: CDR1 SGDLS, CDR2 YYNGEE. The CDR3 contains 15 residues.

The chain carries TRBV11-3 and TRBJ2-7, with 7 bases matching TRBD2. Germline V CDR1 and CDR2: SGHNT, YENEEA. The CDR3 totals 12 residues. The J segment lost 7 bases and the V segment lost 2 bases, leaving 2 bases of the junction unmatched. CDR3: CASSLYGGEQYF. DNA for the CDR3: TGTGCCAGCAGCTTATACGGGGGGGAGCAGTACTTC.

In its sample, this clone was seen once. CDR3 region: CASTWDSDTGELFF. CDR3 DNA sequence: TGTGCCAGCACCTGGGATAGCGACACCGGGGAGCTGTTTTTT. The V and J genes are TRBV27 and TRBJ2-2; D may be TRBD2 (5 bases). Trimming left V 7 bases short and J 3 bases short, with 12 bases between. From germline, CDR1 is MNHEY and CDR2 SMNVEV (reference sequence). The CDR3 is made up of 14 amino acids.

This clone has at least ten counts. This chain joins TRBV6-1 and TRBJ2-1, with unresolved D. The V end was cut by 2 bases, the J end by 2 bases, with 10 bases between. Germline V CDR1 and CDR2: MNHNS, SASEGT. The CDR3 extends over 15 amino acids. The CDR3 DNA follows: TGTGCCAGCAGTGAATCGCCAGAGGCCTACAATGAGCAGTTCTTC. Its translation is CASSESPEAYNEQFF.

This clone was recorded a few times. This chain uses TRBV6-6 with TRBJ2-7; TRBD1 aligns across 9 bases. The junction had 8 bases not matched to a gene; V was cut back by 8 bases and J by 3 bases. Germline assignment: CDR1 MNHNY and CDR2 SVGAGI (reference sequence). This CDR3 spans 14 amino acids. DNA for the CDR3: TGTGCCAGCCAGATACCGGGACAGGGCTACGAGCAGTACTTC. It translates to CASQIPGQGYEQYF.

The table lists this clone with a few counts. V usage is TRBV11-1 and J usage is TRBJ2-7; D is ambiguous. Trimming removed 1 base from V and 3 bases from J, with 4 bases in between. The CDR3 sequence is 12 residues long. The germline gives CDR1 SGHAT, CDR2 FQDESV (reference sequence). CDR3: CASSLDIYEQYF. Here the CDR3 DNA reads TGTGCCAGCAGCTTAGACATCTACGAGCAGTACTTC.

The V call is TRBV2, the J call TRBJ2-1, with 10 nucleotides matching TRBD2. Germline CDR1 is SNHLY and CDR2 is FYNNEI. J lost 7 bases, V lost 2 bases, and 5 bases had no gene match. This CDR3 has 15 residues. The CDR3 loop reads CASSEPLAGVNEQFF. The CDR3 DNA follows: TGTGCCAGCAGTGAACCCCTAGCGGGGGTGAATGAGCAGTTCTTC.

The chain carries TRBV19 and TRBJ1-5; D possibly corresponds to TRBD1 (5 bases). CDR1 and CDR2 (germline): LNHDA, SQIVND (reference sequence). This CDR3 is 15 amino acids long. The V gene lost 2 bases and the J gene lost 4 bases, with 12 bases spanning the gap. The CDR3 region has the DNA TGTGCCAGTAGTATAACAGGTTGGAGTAATCAGCCCCAGCATTTT. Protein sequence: CASSITGWSNQPQHF.

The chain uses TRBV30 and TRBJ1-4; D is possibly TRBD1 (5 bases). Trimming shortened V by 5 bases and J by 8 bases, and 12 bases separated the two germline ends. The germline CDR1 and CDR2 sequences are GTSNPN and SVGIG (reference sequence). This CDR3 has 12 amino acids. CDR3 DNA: TGTGCCTGGTATCAGGGTGGGGAAAAACTGTTTTTT. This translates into CAWYQGGEKLFF.

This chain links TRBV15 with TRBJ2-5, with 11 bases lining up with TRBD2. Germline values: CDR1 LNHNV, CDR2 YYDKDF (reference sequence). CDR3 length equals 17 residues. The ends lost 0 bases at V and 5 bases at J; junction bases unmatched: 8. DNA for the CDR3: TGTGCCACCAGCAGAGATTTAGCGGGAGGGCCCGGGGAGACCCAGTACTTC. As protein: CATSRDLAGGPGETQYF.